The T cell receptor beta chain under discussion was sequenced for a study of blood T cell repertoires in COVID-19. Whole-study context: There were acute and convalescent COVID-19 samples, and they came from the United States, Italy and Spain. Sources were T cells, B-cell-depleted T cells, or PBMCs; the material itself was cDNA or gDNA.

Original data processing: Amplification of reference gene primers provided the estimated nucleated cell counts. Here immunoSEQ multiplex PCR was the method, and the copy in TCRdb shows in-frame clones only, minus some. V, J and clone size are those of that table, while D and trimming were read from the DNA. The sample holds 95,000 to 150,000 clones, approximately 80% seen once. This clone was seen only a few times. Germline V gene lookup returns CDR1 SGHNT and CDR2 YYREEE (reference sequence). Trimming stripped 4 bases from V and 6 bases from J, with 11 bases between. The CDR3 spans 14 residues. V gene TRBV5-4 combines with J gene TRBJ1-6, with D hard to call. The sequence was obtained from a woman aged 70-85 years with acute or convalescent COVID-19. The material sequenced was peripheral blood. Here the CDR3 reads CASSPRVVNSPLHF. CDR3 DNA sequence: TGTGCCAGCAGCCCCCGGGTGGTTAATTCACCCCTCCACTTT.